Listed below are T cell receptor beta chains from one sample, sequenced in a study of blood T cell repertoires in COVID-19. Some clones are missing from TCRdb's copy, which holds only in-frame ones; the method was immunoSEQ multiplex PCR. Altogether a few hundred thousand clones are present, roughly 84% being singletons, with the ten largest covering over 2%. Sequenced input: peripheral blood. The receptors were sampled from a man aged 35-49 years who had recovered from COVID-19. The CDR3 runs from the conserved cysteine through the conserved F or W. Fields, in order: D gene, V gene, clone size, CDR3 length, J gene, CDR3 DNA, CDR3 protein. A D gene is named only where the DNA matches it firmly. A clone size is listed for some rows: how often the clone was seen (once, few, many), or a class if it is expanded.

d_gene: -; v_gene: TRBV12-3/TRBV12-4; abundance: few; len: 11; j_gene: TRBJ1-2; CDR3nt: TGTGCCAGCACCCCAGCGGATGGCTACACCTTC; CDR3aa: CASTPADGYTF
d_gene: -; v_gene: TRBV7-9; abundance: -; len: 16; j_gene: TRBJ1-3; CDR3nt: TGTGCCAGCAGCTTAACAGGGTCACCCTCTGGAAACACCATATATTTT; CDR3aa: CASSLTGSPSGNTIYF
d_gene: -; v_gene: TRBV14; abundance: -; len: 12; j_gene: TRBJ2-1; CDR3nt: TGTGCCAGCAGCCCACCGGGGTATGAGCAGTTCTTC; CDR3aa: CASSPPGYEQFF
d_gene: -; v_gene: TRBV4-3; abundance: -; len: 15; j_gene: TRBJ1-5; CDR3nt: TGCGCCAGCAGCCAAGATAGGGGCAGCAATCAGCCCCAGCATTTT; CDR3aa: CASSQDRGSNQPQHF
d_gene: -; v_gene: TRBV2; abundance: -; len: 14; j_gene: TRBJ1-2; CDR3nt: TGTGCCAGCAGTGACCGGGGGACGTCCTATGGCTACACCTTC; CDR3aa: CASSDRGTSYGYTF
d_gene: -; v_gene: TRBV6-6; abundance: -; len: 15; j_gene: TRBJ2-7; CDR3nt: TGTGCCAGCAGTTATGGGGCCGGGGGAGACTACGAGCAGTACTTC; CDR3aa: CASSYGAGGDYEQYF
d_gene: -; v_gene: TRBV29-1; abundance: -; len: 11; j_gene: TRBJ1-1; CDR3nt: TGCAGCGTTGATGCAGGGGCTGAAGCTTTCTTT; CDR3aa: CSVDAGAEAFF
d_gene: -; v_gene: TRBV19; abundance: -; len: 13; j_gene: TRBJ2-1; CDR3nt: TGTGCCAGTAGCCACGGGGGCTACAATGAGCAGTTCTTC; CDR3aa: CASSHGGYNEQFF
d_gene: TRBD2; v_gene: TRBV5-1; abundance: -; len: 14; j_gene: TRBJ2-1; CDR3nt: TGCGCCAGCAGCATCGGGACTAGCGGCCAGGAGCAGTTCTTC; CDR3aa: CASSIGTSGQEQFF
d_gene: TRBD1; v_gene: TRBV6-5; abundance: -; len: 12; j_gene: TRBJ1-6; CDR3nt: TGTGCCAGCAGCTACAGGGGATCACCCCTCCACTTT; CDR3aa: CASSYRGSPLHF
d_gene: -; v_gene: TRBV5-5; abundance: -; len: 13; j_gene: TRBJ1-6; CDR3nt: TGTGCCAGCAGCTCGGACTGGAATTCACCCCTCCACTTT; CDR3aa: CASSSDWNSPLHF
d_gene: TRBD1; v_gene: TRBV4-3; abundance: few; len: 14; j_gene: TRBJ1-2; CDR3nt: TGCGCCAGCAGCCATCTAGGACAGGGGTATGGCTACACCTTC; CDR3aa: CASSHLGQGYGYTF
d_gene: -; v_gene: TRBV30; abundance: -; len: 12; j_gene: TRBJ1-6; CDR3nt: TGTGCCTCGAGTAGGGGGGGGTCACCCCTCCACTTT; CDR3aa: CASSRGGSPLHF
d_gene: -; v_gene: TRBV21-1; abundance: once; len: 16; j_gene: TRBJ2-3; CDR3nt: TGTGCCAGCAGCAACCTAGTAAATACCTCGGGGGATACGCAGTATTTT; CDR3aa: CASSNLVNTSGDTQYF
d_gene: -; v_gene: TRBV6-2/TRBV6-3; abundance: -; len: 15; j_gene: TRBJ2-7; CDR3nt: TGTGCCAGCAGCCGTCCGCAGGGGTTTCGTAACGAGCAGTACTTC; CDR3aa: CASSRPQGFRNEQYF
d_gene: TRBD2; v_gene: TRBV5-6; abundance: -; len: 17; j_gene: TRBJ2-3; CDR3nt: TGTGCCAGCAGCTCGACTAGCGGGAGGGCCGGGACAGATACGCAGTATTTT; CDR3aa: CASSSTSGRAGTDTQYF
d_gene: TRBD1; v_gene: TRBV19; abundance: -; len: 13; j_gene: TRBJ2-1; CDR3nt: TGTGCCAGTCTCGGGACAGGGTACAATGAGCAGTTCTTC; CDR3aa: CASLGTGYNEQFF
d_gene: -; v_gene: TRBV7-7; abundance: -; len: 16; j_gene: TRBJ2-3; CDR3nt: TGTGCTAGCAGCAGGGGGGGGCAGACTAGCACAGATACGCAGTATTTT; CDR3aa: CASSRGGQTSTDTQYF
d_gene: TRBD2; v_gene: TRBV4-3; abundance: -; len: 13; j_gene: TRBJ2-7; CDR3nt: TGCGCCAGCAGTCCAGGGACTACCTACGAGCAGTACTTC; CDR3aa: CASSPGTTYEQYF
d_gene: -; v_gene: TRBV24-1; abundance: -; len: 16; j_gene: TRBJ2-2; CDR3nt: TGTGCCACCAGTGACCCCGGGAGCCGAGACGCCGGGGAGCTGTTTTTT; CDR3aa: CATSDPGSRDAGELFF
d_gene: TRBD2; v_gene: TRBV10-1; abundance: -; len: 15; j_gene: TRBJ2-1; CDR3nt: TGCGCCAGCAGTTCCGGGACTAGCGGCTACAATGAGCAGTTCTTC; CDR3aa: CASSSGTSGYNEQFF
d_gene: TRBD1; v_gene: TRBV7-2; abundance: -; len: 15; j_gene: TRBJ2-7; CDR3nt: TGTGCCAGCAGCTTATGGGGACAGAGCTCCTACGAGCAGTACTTC; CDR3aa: CASSLWGQSSYEQYF
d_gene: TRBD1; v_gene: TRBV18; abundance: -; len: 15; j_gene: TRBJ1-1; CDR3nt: TGTGCCAGCTCTCCCGGGACAGGGACGAACACTGAAGCTTTCTTT; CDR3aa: CASSPGTGTNTEAFF
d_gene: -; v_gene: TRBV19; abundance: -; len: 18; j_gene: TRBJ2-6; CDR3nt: TGTGCCAGCAAGAGGAGGGAATCAATCCTCTCTGGGGCCAACGTCCTGACTTTC; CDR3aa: CASKRRESILSGANVLTF
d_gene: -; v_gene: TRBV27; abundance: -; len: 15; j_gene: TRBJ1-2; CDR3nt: TGTGCCAGCAGTTTAGGGCCTACAGGCAACTATGGCTACACCTTC; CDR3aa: CASSLGPTGNYGYTF
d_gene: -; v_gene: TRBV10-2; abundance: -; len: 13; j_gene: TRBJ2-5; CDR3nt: TGCGCCAGCAGTGGACAACCCCAAGAGACCCAGTACTTC; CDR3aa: CASSGQPQETQYF
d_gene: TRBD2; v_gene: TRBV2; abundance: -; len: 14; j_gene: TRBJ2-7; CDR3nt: TGTGCCAGCAGTCGACTAGCGAATACCTACGAGCAGTACTTC; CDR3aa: CASSRLANTYEQYF
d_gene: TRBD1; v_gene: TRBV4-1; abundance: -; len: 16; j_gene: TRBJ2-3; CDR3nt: TGCGCCAGCAGCCAAGTTCCCGGACAGGGGGCGGATACGCAGTATTTT; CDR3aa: CASSQVPGQGADTQYF
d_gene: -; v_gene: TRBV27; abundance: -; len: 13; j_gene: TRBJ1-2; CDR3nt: TGTGCCAGCAGTATTTCGTTTAACTATGGCTACACCTTC; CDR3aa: CASSISFNYGYTF
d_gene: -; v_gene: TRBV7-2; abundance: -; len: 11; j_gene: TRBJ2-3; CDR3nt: TGTGCCAGCACCGAGTTAGATACGCAGTATTTT; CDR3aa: CASTELDTQYF
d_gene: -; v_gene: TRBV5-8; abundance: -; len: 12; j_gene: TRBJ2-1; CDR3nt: TGTGCCAGCAGCTTGGCAGGGGTCGAACAGTTCTTC; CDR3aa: CASSLAGVEQFF
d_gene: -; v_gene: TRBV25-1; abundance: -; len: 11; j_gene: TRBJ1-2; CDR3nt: TGTGCCAGCAGTCTCGACAGGATCTACACCTTC; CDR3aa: CASSLDRIYTF
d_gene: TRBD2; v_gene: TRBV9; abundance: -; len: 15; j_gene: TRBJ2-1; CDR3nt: TGTGCCAGCAGCGTAGAGCTAGCGGGGAACAATGAGCAGTTCTTC; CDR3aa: CASSVELAGNNEQFF
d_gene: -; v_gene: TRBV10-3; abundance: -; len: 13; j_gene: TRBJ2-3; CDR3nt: TGTGCCATCTCCAGGACGGGAACAGATACGCAGTATTTT; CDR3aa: CAISRTGTDTQYF